What follows describes a single TCR beta chain. Its matching antigen is unknown. The sample comes from a study of cytomegalovirus exposure and HLA in healthy donors. Study overall: Earlier, about 179 million T cells were analyzed, and 117 million unique TCR beta sequences were found among them. Study conclusions and caveats: Reportedly, a later analysis found an Asian-associated ancestry cluster had fewer N-insertions than the roughly 700-donor mean. Follow-up analysis later connected one missense variant in DCLRE1C with trimming of TCR beta V- and J-genes. Both high specificity and high sensitivity reportedly marked the classifier's diagnosis of cytomegalovirus status.

13 Jbeta primers and 60 Vbeta primers were used for the PCR. Clones were read by immunoSEQ multiplex PCR, and TCRdb kept only the in-frame ones, dropping some. The table records about 190,000 clones, 65% to 85% of them present only once. The ends lost 3 bases at V and 5 bases at J; junction bases unmatched: 6. This CDR3 has 14 residues. Germline values: CDR1 SQVTM, CDR2 ANQGSEA. Sample: PBMCs. The TCR was taken from a male donor in good health and CMV-seronegative. The chain recombines TRBV29-1 with TRBJ2-5, with 10 bases fitting TRBD2. The DNA of the CDR3 is TGCAGCGTTGACGCTAGCGGGGGAGTGGAGACCCAGTACTTC. Translated, it gives CSVDASGGVETQYF.